These 26 T cell receptor beta chains were all obtained from the same sample, sequenced in a study of human thymus T cells (dated by TCRdb to the early 2020s). Libraries were constructed by the immunoSEQ multiplex PCR assay. This immuneACCESS table, as held by TCRdb, lists in-frame sequences with V and J called but not all clones. Of the missing ones, under half trace to an unresolved V gene in checked studies; the others have no known cause. This sample is represented by roughly 60,000 clones; approximately 95% of them were singletons. About 6.5% of the sample belongs to the ten largest clones. Sequencing was performed on blood. These TCRs come from a boy in the first two years of life with a congenital heart defect but otherwise immunologically healthy.

The chain is built from TRBV11-3 and TRBJ2-3; D is perhaps TRBD1 or TRBD2 (5 bases each). Germline V gene sequence: CDR1 SGHNT, CDR2 YENEEA. CDR3 length equals 15 residues. V gave up 2 bases and J gave up 0 bases, with 9 bases separating them. The CDR3: CASSLNGGSTDTQYF. The CDR3, as DNA: TGTGCCAGCAGCTTAAATGGGGGTAGCACAGATACGCAGTATTTT. The complete variable domain, with remaining parts taken from reference TRBV11-3 and TRBJ2-3, reads EAGVVQSPRYKIIEKKQPVAFWCNPISGHNTLYWYLQNLGQGPELLIRYENEEAVDDSQLPKDRFSAERLKGVDSTLKIQPAELGDSAVYLCASSLNGGSTDTQYFGPGTRLTVL.

The rearrangement joins TRBV19 to TRBJ2-7, with D perhaps matching TRBD1 (5 bases). V was trimmed by 1 base and J by 0 bases, leaving 10 bases between them. CDR3 size: 15 residues. Germline V gives CDR1 LNHDA, CDR2 SQIVND (reference sequence). The CDR3: CASSIVGASSYEQYF. The CDR3 DNA follows: TGTGCCAGTAGTATAGTAGGGGCCTCCTCCTACGAGCAGTACTTC.

The chain carries TRBV18 and TRBJ1-1; D is ambiguous. Germline CDR1 is KGHSH and CDR2 is LQKENI. Between the trimmed V and J ends, which lost 2 bases and 1 base, there was a span of 8 bases. The length of the CDR3 is 14 residues. CDR3 amino acids: CASSPTGENTEAFF. The DNA for the CDR3 is TGTGCCAGCTCACCAACCGGTGAGAACACTGAAGCTTTCTTT.

The chain recombines TRBV7-3 with TRBJ1-1; perhaps TRBD1 as D (6 bases). The ends were cut back, 0 bases at V and 2 bases at J, with 10 bases in the middle. CDR1 is SGHTA and CDR2 is FQGTGA in the germline V gene. This CDR3 spans 15 amino acids. The CDR3 nucleotides are TGTGCCAGCAGCTTAACCGCAGGGGTTAACACTGAAGCTTTCTTT. Translated: CASSLTAGVNTEAFF.

The gene calls are TRBV11-2 and TRBJ2-1; D gene uncertain. Germline V gives CDR1 SGHAT, CDR2 FQNNGV. V was cut by 3 bases and J by 5 bases, with 8 bases left in between. This CDR3 contains 13 residues. CDR3 sequence reads: CASSFSRNNEQFF. The DNA for the CDR3 is TGTGCCAGCAGCTTTTCCCGGAACAATGAGCAGTTCTTC.

This clone is medium-sized. The genes are TRBV21-1 and TRBJ2-7; the D call of TRBD1 is as the table states it, not checked on the DNA. TRBV21-1 is shown as a pseudogene. CDR3 size: 17 residues. The CDR3 DNA sequence: TGTGCCAGCAGCAAAGGTGTAAATTTTCCCAGGGCCTACGAGCAGTACTTC. Protein sequence: CASSKGVNFPRAYEQYF.

V gene TRBV7-9 combines with J gene TRBJ2-2; tentatively, D is TRBD2 (6 bases). This CDR3 is 15 amino acids long. CDR1 is SEHNR, CDR2 FQNEAQ, per germline (reference sequence). The V end lost 5 bases, the J end lost 0 bases, and 10 bases lay between the germline ends. The DNA of the CDR3 is TGTGCCAGCAGCGCGACTAGTTCGAACACCGGGGAGCTGTTTTTT. It encodes CASSATSSNTGELFF.

The chain combines TRBV7-6 with TRBJ2-5; the match to TRBD2 covers 8 bases. The CDR3 extends over 18 amino acids. Germline V lookup: CDR1 SGHVS, CDR2 FNYEAQ. V lost 5 bases to trimming and J lost 1 base; unmatched junction nucleotides: 15. Here the CDR3 DNA reads TGTGCCAGCAGCCCCATGCCCTCGGGACTAGGTCTCCAAGAGACCCAGTACTTC. This sequence encodes CASSPMPSGLGLQETQYF.

The chain links TRBV21-1 to TRBJ1-5; the table's D call, TRBD1, was not checked against the DNA. TRBV21-1 is classified as a pseudogene. The CDR3 sequence is 22 residues long. In nucleotides, the CDR3 is TGTGCCAGCAGCAAAACCCCAAGTTCCTTCCGGGACAGGTGTTATAGCAATCAGCCCCAGCATTTT. This encodes CASSKTPSSFRDRCYSNQPQHF.

This chain joins TRBV21-1 and TRBJ1-2; TRBD1 is taken as the D call from the table, unchecked against the DNA. TRBV21-1 is labeled a pseudogene. The CDR3 is made up of 15 amino acids. The CDR3, as DNA: TGTGCCAGCAGCAAAACAGAATGGCAGGCGTGCGGCTACACCTTC. This codes for CASSKTEWQACGYTF.

The chain joins TRBV6-1 to TRBJ2-7, with D perhaps TRBD1 or TRBD2 (5 bases each). Between the trimmed V and J ends, which lost 6 bases and 3 bases, there was a span of 21 bases. Germline V gene lookup returns CDR1 MNHNS and CDR2 SASEGT. CDR3 size: 16 residues. The CDR3 protein is CASSESVGWGFYEQYF. For the CDR3, the DNA is TGTGCCAGCAGCGAATCCGTCGGGTGGGGGTTCTACGAGCAGTACTTC.

This chain connects TRBV7-3 to TRBJ1-1, with D unclear. Germline V gene lookup returns CDR1 SGHTA and CDR2 FQGTGA. V was trimmed by 6 bases and J by 3 bases, leaving 11 bases between them. The CDR3 spans 13 residues. In DNA, the CDR3 is TGTGCCAGCAGAGCCCAGGAAGACACTGAAGCTTTCTTT. It codes for CASRAQEDTEAFF.

The CDR3 here is CASNAGTGYEQYF. The CDR3 bases are TGTGCCAGCAACGCTGGGACAGGGTACGAGCAGTACTTC. The rearrangement uses TRBV25-1 and TRBJ2-7, with 9 bases fitting TRBD1. V was clipped by 7 bases and J by 4 bases; unmatched bases: 5. Germline loops: CDR1 MGHDK, CDR2 SYGVNS. CDR3 length equals 13 residues.

The chain joins TRBV11-2 to TRBJ2-3, with 8 bases fitting TRBD2. The germline V gene encodes CDR1 SGHAT and CDR2 FQNNGV. J lost 4 bases, V lost 0 bases, and 3 bases had no gene match. The CDR3 sequence is 15 residues long. DNA for the CDR3: TGTGCCAGCAGCTTAGATTTAGCGGGATCAGATACGCAGTATTTT. Protein sequence: CASSLDLAGSDTQYF.

V and J are TRBV5-4 and TRBJ2-7; 7 bases agree with TRBD1. Trimming cost V 3 bases and J 0 bases; bases outside gene matches: 6. Per the germline V gene, CDR1 is SGHNT and CDR2 is YYREEE (reference sequence). This CDR3 spans 15 amino acids. The CDR3 reads CASSSATGSSYEQYF. CDR3 sequence (DNA): TGTGCCAGCAGCTCCGCGACAGGGAGCTCCTACGAGCAGTACTTC.

This clone was recorded only once. The chain has TRBV5-6 and TRBJ2-7; the D gene is possibly TRBD1 (5 bases). Looked up from germline, CDR1 is SGHDT and CDR2 is YYEEEE. This CDR3 has 15 residues. V lost 7 bases and J 3 bases, leaving 20 bases between the germline ends. This CDR3 reads CASRQKSGSVYEQYF. The CDR3 DNA reads as TGTGCCAGCCGACAAAAGTCAGGGTCGGTCTACGAGCAGTACTTC.

The J gene is TRBJ2-7, the V gene TRBV4-2; TRBD1 matches at 12 bases. V lost 1 base to trimming and J lost 6 bases; unmatched junction nucleotides: 7. The CDR3 spans 16 residues. Per the germline V gene, CDR1 is LGHNA and CDR2 is YNFKEQ. The CDR3 region is CASSQGTGTGGLEQYF. The DNA of the CDR3 is TGTGCCAGCAGCCAAGGAACCGGGACAGGGGGCCTCGAGCAGTACTTC.

The V gene is TRBV4-3, the J gene TRBJ2-1, with 8 bases lining up with TRBD2. This CDR3 is built from 17 residues. Germline CDR1 is LGHNA and CDR2 is YSLEER. The V and J ends lost 0 bases and 4 bases, in that order; junction bases with no gene match: 8. CDR3 coding DNA: TGCGCCAGCAGCCAAGATCGGGCGGGGGGCCTGTACAATGAGCAGTTCTTC. Translated: CASSQDRAGGLYNEQFF.

By sample share, this clone is medium-sized. The rearrangement uses TRBV4-3 and TRBJ2-7; D not resolved. V lost 4 bases and J lost 0, with 10 bases in between. Germline CDR1 is LGHNA and CDR2 is YSLEER. The CDR3 has 14 amino acids. CDR3 amino acids: CASSPHVSSYEQYF. The CDR3 bases are TGCGCCAGCAGCCCTCACGTAAGCTCCTACGAGCAGTACTTC.

The V and J genes are TRBV7-2 and TRBJ2-3; D gene unclear. The ends were cut back, 4 bases at V and 1 base at J, with 9 bases in the middle. From germline, CDR1 is SGHTA and CDR2 FQGNSA. CDR3 length: 14 amino acids. CDR3 DNA sequence: TGTGCCAGCAGCTCCTTTGTTGGCACAGATACGCAGTATTTT. Protein sequence: CASSSFVGTDTQYF.

The chain has TRBV7-2 and TRBJ1-1; 11 bases line up with TRBD1. The ends lost 5 bases at V and 1 base at J; junction bases unmatched: 15. CDR1 is SGHTA and CDR2 is FQGNSA in the germline V gene. The CDR3 loop spans 19 amino acids. CDR3 coding DNA: TGTGCCAGCAGCCCCGGGACAGGGGGTTTATGGCGAGGGAACACTGAAGCTTTCTTT. Translated, it gives CASSPGTGGLWRGNTEAFF. Supplemented by reference TRBV7-2 and TRBJ1-1, the full variable domain reads GAGVSQSPSNKVTEKGKDVELRCDPISGHTALYWYRQSLGQGLEFLIYFQGNSAPDKSGLPSDRFSAERTGGSVSTLTIQRTQQEDSAVYLCASSPGTGGLWRGNTEAFFGQGTRLTVV.

V usage is TRBV21-1 and J usage is TRBJ2-6. TRBV21-1 is recorded as a pseudogene. The CDR3 is 18 residues long. The CDR3 is CASSKVRPKSSGANVLTF. The CDR3 nucleotides are TGTGCCAGCAGCAAAGTAAGACCTAAGAGCTCTGGGGCCAACGTCCTGACTTTC.

This chain links TRBV5-1 with TRBJ1-2; no clear D. The CDR3 covers 12 residues. Germline V gene data show CDR1 as SGHRS and CDR2 as YFSETQ. Trimming took 2 bases from V and 5 from J, leaving 7 bases between them. In DNA form, the CDR3 reads TGCGCCAGCAGCTTCGAGGGTTATGGCTACACCTTC. Translated, it gives CASSFEGYGYTF.

The rearrangement joins TRBV30 to TRBJ2-7; the D is unclear. Deletions cut 0 bases from V and 3 bases from J, with 6 bases between. The CDR3 loop spans 12 amino acids. Germline lookup yields CDR1 GTSNPN and CDR2 SVGIG (reference sequence). The CDR3 region is CAWSVHSYEQYF. Written as DNA, the CDR3 is TGTGCCTGGAGTGTACACAGCTACGAGCAGTACTTC. The entire variable domain, with the rest obtained from reference TRBV30 and TRBJ2-7, is as follows: SQTIHQWPATLVQPVGSPLSLECTVEGTSNPNLYWYRQAAGRGLQLLFYSVGIGQISSEVPQNLSASRPQDRQFILSSKKLLLSDSGFYLCAWSVHSYEQYFGPGTRLTVT.

The rearrangement uses TRBV7-9 and TRBJ2-7; D gene ambiguous. V was shortened by 5 bases and J by 2 bases, with 10 bases between the two germline ends. CDR1 is SEHNR and CDR2 is FQNEAQ in the germline V gene (reference sequence). This CDR3 has 13 residues. For the CDR3, the DNA is TGTGCCAGCAGCACTACTTTGACCTACGAGCAGTACTTC. Protein: CASSTTLTYEQYF.

This clone was recorded only once. This sequence joins TRBV9 and TRBJ1-1, with D possibly matching TRBD1 (6 bases). The CDR3 consists of 17 residues. Trimming pared 0 bases from V and 0 bases from J, leaving 15 bases between. Germline CDR1 and CDR2: SGDLS and YYNGEE. DNA for the CDR3: TGTGCCAGCAGCGTAGACGCGGGGGGCGGACTGAACACTGAAGCTTTCTTT. This encodes CASSVDAGGGLNTEAFF.